This T cell receptor beta chain was found in a study of blood T cell repertoires in COVID-19. V dropped 6 bases and J dropped 8 bases, with 20 bases sitting between them. The germline V gene encodes CDR1 SGHTA and CDR2 FQGNSA. The CDR3 runs 15 residues. The method was immunoSEQ multiplex PCR; TCRdb's version includes in-frame clones alone and lacks a portion of them. Here the sample spans about 150,000 clones, 85% to 90% being singletons. This clonotype was sampled from a man aged 50-60 years with active or convalescent COVID-19. Source material: peripheral blood. V is TRBV7-2 and J is TRBJ1-5, with D possibly being TRBD1 (5 bases). This CDR3 is CASSSTTVLPEPQHF. Written as DNA, the CDR3 is TGTGCCAGCAGTTCTACGACAGTTCTCCCGGAGCCCCAGCATTTT.